These 23 T cell receptor beta chains were all obtained from the same sample, sequenced in a study of shared clonotypes between healthy human individuals. The method was immunoSEQ multiplex PCR; TCRdb's version includes in-frame clones alone and lacks a portion of them. The sample contains some 1 million clones, about 76% of which appear only once. Specimen: memory CD4+ T cells sorted from blood. Subset meaning: CD45RA-negative fraction. The receptors derive from a man aged 18 to 35 in good health.

This rearrangement joins TRBV5-1 to TRBJ2-2, with D perhaps being TRBD1 or TRBD2 (5 bases each). Germline CDR1 SGHRS, CDR2 YFSETQ. The V end was cut by 4 bases, the J end by 6 bases, with 13 bases between. There are 14 residues in the CDR3. The CDR3 DNA reads as TGCGCCAGCAGCCCGGGACCCGAACCCGGGGAGCTGTTTTTT. Translation: CASSPGPEPGELFF.

The V call is TRBV5-4, the J call TRBJ2-1; TRBD2 is a possible D gene (5 bases). Deletions cut 3 bases from V and 5 bases from J, with 18 bases between. The CDR3 is 16 amino acids. Germline CDR1 reads SGHNT; CDR2 reads YYREEE (reference sequence). The CDR3, as DNA: TGTGCCAGCAGCTCCGCTCCTACTCCGAGGGACAATGAGCAGTTCTTC. This gives the protein CASSSAPTPRDNEQFF. The entire variable domain, with the rest obtained from reference TRBV5-4 and TRBJ2-1, is as follows: ETGVTQSPTHLIKTRGQQVTLRCSSQSGHNTVSWYQQALGQGPQFIFQYYREEENGRGNFPPRFSGLQFPNYSSELNVNALELDDSALYLCASSSAPTPRDNEQFFGPGTRLTVL.

This chain connects TRBV10-1 to TRBJ2-7; D might be TRBD2 (6 bases). Germline CDR1 reads WNHNN; CDR2 reads SYGVQD (reference sequence). Trimming removed 4 bases at V and 4 bases at J, with 14 bases between. This CDR3 comprises 14 residues. The CDR3 protein is CASSGGLASYEQYF. In nucleotides, the CDR3 is TGCGCCAGCAGTGGTGGTCTAGCGTCTTACGAGCAGTACTTC.

The chain recombines TRBV12-5 with TRBJ1-2; D unclear. Germline loops: CDR1 LGHNT, CDR2 FRNRAP. V lost 5 bases, J lost 2 bases, and 9 bases lay in between. The CDR3 contains 13 residues. The CDR3 nucleotides are TGTGCTAGTGGTCCCAGAGTGAACTATGGCTACACCTTC. Encoded protein: CASGPRVNYGYTF.

CDR3 loop: CGQGINYGYTF. The CDR3 DNA reads TGTGGACAGGGCATTAACTATGGCTACACCTTC. This chain joins TRBV11-1 and TRBJ1-2; the match to TRBD1 covers 7 bases. CDR1 is SGHAT and CDR2 is FQDESV in the germline V gene (reference sequence). The CDR3 covers 11 residues.

This clone was counted at least ten times. The J gene is TRBJ1-1, the V gene TRBV6-1, with TRBD1 as a possible D gene (6 bases). CDR3 length: 13 residues. Germline V gene sequence: CDR1 MNHNS, CDR2 SASEGT. Trimming removed 9 bases from V and 0 bases from J, with 11 bases in between. The CDR3 DNA reads TGTGCCAGTCGGGACACCCTGAACACTGAAGCTTTCTTT. It yields the protein CASRDTLNTEAFF.

V gene TRBV5-7 combines with J gene TRBJ1-6, with D possibly matching TRBD1 (5 bases). TRBV5-7 is designated an ORF whose function remains uncertain. V lost 2 bases and J 10 bases, leaving 16 bases between the germline ends. The CDR3 contains 15 residues. CDR3 protein: CASSFPDLGDSPLHF. The CDR3 nucleotides are TGTGCCAGCAGCTTTCCGGACCTGGGGGACTCACCCCTCCACTTT.

The chain couples TRBV9 to TRBJ2-1; 13 bases map to TRBD2. Germline assignment: CDR1 SGDLS and CDR2 YYNGEE. V lost 3 bases, J lost 3 bases, and 12 bases stayed unmatched. The CDR3 is 19 amino acids. The DNA for the CDR3 is TGTGCCAGCAGCGCCAGGACTAGCGGGGGTTCCGTAAACTACAATGAGCAGTTCTTC. Protein product: CASSARTSGGSVNYNEQFF.

Written as DNA, the CDR3 is TGTGCCAGCAGTGGCGGGTTATTCAGCTCCTACAATGAGCAGTTCTTC. This translates into CASSGGLFSSYNEQFF. The rearrangement joins TRBV2 to TRBJ2-1, with D possibly matching TRBD2 (5 bases). The CDR3 totals 16 residues. From germline, CDR1 is SNHLY and CDR2 FYNNEI. The germline V and J ends were trimmed by 4 bases and 0 bases, with 13 bases remaining between them. Complete variable domain (other parts from reference TRBV2 and TRBJ2-1): EPEVTQTPSHQVTQMGQEVILRCVPISNHLYFYWYRQILGQKVEFLVSFYNNEISEKSEIFDDQFSVERPDGSNFTLKIRSTKLEDSAMYFCASSGGLFSSYNEQFFGPGTRLTVL.

This clone was observed many times. Different DNA sequences within this sample yield the same CDR3. The chain combines TRBV9 with TRBJ1-5, with a weak D call TRBD1 (5 bases). This CDR3 spans 14 amino acids. The germline gives CDR1 SGDLS, CDR2 YYNGEE. Trimming removed 0 bases from V and 3 bases from J, with 7 bases in between. The CDR3 protein is CASSVGDHNQPQHF. In DNA form, the CDR3 reads TGTGCCAGCAGCGTAGGGGACCACAATCAGCCCCAGCATTTT.

V is TRBV5-4 and J is TRBJ1-2; D gene ambiguous. The CDR3 has 16 amino acids. V shed 4 bases and J shed 8 bases, with 24 bases lying between them. Per the germline V gene, CDR1 is SGHNT and CDR2 is YYREEE (reference sequence). The CDR3 protein is CASSPSRVLPSIGYTF. CDR3 DNA sequence: TGTGCCAGCAGCCCATCCCGGGTTCTCCCGTCAATCGGCTACACCTTC.

The chain combines TRBV9 with TRBJ2-2; 14 positions match TRBD2. The J segment lost 7 bases and the V segment lost 3 bases, leaving 11 bases of the junction unmatched. Looked up from germline, CDR1 is SGDLS and CDR2 is YYNGEE. This CDR3 is built from 18 residues. CDR3 DNA sequence: TGTGCCAGCAGCGGACTAGCGGGGGGGCTAGGAACGGTCGGGGAGCTGTTTTTT. This gives the protein CASSGLAGGLGTVGELFF.

V gene TRBV7-6 combines with J gene TRBJ2-7, with TRBD2 identical over 7 bases. V lost 5 bases to trimming and J lost 6 bases; unmatched junction nucleotides: 13. Germline values: CDR1 SGHVS, CDR2 FNYEAQ. The CDR3 spans 15 residues. Written as DNA, the CDR3 is TGTGCCAGCAGCCCTCGGGGAGGGAGAGGCGCCGAGCAGTACTTC. It translates to CASSPRGGRGAEQYF.

This sequence joins TRBV11-2 and TRBJ2-7; 16 bases line up with TRBD2. The V segment lost 4 bases and the J segment 4 bases; nucleotides outside the gene matches: 4. The CDR3 length is 16 residues. Germline V gene data show CDR1 as SGHAT and CDR2 as FQNNGV. CDR3 in DNA: TGTGCCAGCAGCTCTGGGACTAGCGGGGGGGTATACGAGCAGTACTTC. The encoded protein is CASSSGTSGGVYEQYF.

This chain joins TRBV10-1 and TRBJ1-2; D unresolved. The V end lost 4 bases, the J end lost 10 bases, and 7 bases lay between the germline ends. Germline CDR1 is WNHNN and CDR2 is SYGVQD (reference sequence). This CDR3 comprises 10 residues. CDR3 amino acids: CASSGVVYTF. The CDR3 nucleotides are TGCGCCAGCAGTGGAGTAGTCTACACCTTC.

A remark on this clone: Other DNA sequences in this sample translate to the same CDR3. The chain couples TRBV28 to TRBJ1-1, with a tentative D call TRBD1 (6 bases). Germline loops: CDR1 MDHEN, CDR2 SYDVKM. This CDR3 comprises 13 residues. Trimming cost V 2 bases and J 4 bases, with 8 bases left between them. The CDR3, as DNA: TGTGCCAGCAGTTTAGGAGGGGGCACTGAAGCTTTCTTT. It translates to CASSLGGGTEAFF.

Regarding this clone: One end of the junction varies from germline; a read error may be responsible. The chain links TRBV5-6 to TRBJ2-5; 11 nucleotides align to TRBD2. The CDR3 runs to 15 residues. Germline CDR1 is SGHDT and CDR2 is YYEEEE. The CDR3 sequence: CAGSLRLAGQETQYF. The CDR3 region has the DNA TGTGCCGGCAGTCTCCGACTAGCGGGACAAGAGACCCAGTACTTC.

This clone was observed a few times. The V and J genes are TRBV29-1 and TRBJ1-1; no clear D gene. The V gene lost 4 bases and the J gene lost 4 bases, with 7 bases spanning the gap. This CDR3 is built from 11 residues. From germline, CDR1 is SQVTM and CDR2 ANQGSEA. CDR3 in amino acids: CSVVAATEAFF. CDR3 in DNA: TGCAGCGTTGTTGCGGCCACTGAAGCTTTCTTT.

This chain joins TRBV5-1 and TRBJ2-7; 12 positions match TRBD2. The CDR3 extends over 19 amino acids. The V segment lost 4 bases and the J segment 9 bases; nucleotides outside the gene matches: 23. Per the germline V gene, CDR1 is SGHRS and CDR2 is YFSETQ. In DNA form, the CDR3 reads TGCGCCAGCAGCCCAACTCCTGGCACTAGCGGGAGGCCCTCCCTCGGGCAGTACTTC. It yields the protein CASSPTPGTSGRPSLGQYF.

This clone was counted only a few times. The chain couples TRBV28 to TRBJ1-2; weak D call: TRBD1 (6 bases). Trimming removed 3 bases from V and 8 bases from J, with 16 bases in between. The CDR3 totals 14 residues. Per germline, CDR1 MDHEN and CDR2 SYDVKM. The CDR3 nucleotides are TGTGCCAGCAGTTTGATATCGGGGGCGGTAGGCTACACCTTC. This sequence encodes CASSLISGAVGYTF.

In its sample, this clone was seen a few times. The chain is built from TRBV19 and TRBJ1-4; 7 bases are a match to TRBD1. The CDR3 contains 15 residues. Trimming at V came to 6 bases and at J to 4 bases, leaving 8 bases not matched to a gene. Germline V CDR1 and CDR2: LNHDA, SQIVND (reference sequence). The chain's CDR3 is CASRPGTANNEKLFF. CDR3 nucleotide sequence: TGTGCCAGTAGACCCGGGACAGCTAATAATGAAAAACTGTTTTTT.

The chain carries TRBV7-9 and TRBJ2-1; TRBD1 matches at 11 bases. J lost 9 bases, V lost 2 bases, and 6 bases had no gene match. Germline assignment: CDR1 SEHNR and CDR2 FQNEAQ (reference sequence). The CDR3 length is 15 residues. DNA for the CDR3: TGTGCCAGCAGCTTATTGGACAGGGGGCCAAGTGAGCAGTTCTTC. Translated: CASSLLDRGPSEQFF.

The rearrangement joins TRBV19 to TRBJ1-1; D call uncertain. V was pared by 4 bases and J by 7 bases, with 16 bases between. CDR3 size: 14 residues. CDR1 and CDR2 (germline): LNHDA, SQIVND (reference sequence). The chain's CDR3 is CASSRGRPVLEAFF. The CDR3 DNA sequence: TGTGCCAGTAGTAGGGGAAGGCCGGTACTTGAAGCTTTCTTT.